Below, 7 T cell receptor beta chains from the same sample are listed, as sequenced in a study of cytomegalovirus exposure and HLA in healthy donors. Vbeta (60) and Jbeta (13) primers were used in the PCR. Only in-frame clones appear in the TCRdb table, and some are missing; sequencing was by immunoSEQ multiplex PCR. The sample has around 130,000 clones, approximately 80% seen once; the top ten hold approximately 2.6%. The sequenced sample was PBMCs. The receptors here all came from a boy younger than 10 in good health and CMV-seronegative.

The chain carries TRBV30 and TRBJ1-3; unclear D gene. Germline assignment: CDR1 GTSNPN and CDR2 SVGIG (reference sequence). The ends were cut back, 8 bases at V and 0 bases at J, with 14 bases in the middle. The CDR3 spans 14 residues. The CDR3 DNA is TGTGCCGCGTCTCGAGGTACCTCTGGAAACACCATATATTTT. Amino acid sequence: CAASRGTSGNTIYF.

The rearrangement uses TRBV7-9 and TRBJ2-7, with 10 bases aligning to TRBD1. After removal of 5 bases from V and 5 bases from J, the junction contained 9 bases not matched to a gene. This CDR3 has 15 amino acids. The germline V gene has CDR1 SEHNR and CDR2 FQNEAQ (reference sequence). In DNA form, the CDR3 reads TGTGCCAGCAGCCAAGGGACAGGGGTTGTCCACGAGCAGTACTTC. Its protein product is CASSQGTGVVHEQYF. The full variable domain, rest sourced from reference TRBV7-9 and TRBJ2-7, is DTGVSQNPRHKITKRGQNVTFRCDPISEHNRLYWYRQTLGQGPEFLTYFQNEAQLEKSRLLSDRFSAERPKGSFSTLEIQRTEQGDSAMYLCASSQGTGVVHEQYFGPGTRLTVT.

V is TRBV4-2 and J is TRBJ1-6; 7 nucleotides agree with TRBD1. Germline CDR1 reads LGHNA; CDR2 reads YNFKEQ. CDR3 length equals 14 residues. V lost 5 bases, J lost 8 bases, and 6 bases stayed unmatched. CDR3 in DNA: TGTGCCAGCAGCACCCTAGGGGGCGATTCACCCCTCCACTTT. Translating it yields CASSTLGGDSPLHF.

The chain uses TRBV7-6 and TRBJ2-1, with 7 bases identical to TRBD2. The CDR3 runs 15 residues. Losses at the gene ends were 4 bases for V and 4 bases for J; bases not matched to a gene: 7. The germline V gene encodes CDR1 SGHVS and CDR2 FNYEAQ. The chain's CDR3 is CASSSTSSPYNEQFF. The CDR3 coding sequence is TGTGCCAGCAGCTCGACTAGCTCCCCTTACAATGAGCAGTTCTTC.

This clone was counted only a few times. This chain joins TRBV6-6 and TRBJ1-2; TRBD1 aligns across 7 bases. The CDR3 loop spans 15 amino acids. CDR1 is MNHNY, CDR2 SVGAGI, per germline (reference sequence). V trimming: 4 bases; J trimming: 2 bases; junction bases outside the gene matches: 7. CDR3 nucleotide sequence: TGTGCCAGCAGTTCCGGACAGGCGGACAACTATGGCTACACCTTC. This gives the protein CASSSGQADNYGYTF.

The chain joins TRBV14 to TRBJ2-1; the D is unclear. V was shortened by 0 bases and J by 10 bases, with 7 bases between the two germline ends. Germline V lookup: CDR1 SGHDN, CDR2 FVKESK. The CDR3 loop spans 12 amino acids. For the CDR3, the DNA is TGTGCCAGCAGCCAAGATACATGGGAGCAGTTCTTC. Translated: CASSQDTWEQFF.

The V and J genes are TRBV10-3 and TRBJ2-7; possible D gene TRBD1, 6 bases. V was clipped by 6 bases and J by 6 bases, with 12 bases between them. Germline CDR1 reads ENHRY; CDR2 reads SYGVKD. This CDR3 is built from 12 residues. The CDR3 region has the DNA TGTGCCATCAGCCCAAACAGGGTCGAGCAGTACTTC. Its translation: CAISPNRVEQYF.